A single sample is the source of the 18 T cell receptor beta chains below, sequenced in a study of T-cell reconstitution after alpha-beta-depleted transplantation in children listed by TCRdb under 2016. The method behind the library was PCR. Data came from an Illumina HiSeq 2500. To normalize quantification of the TCRbeta repertoire, the TCR libraries were built with molecular barcoding that relied on unique molecular identifiers. TCRdb trimmed public reads at Q25 via fastp, called clones via MiXCR and kept in-frame beta chains. Each CDR3 protein appears once, grouped with its most common genes and DNA. Across this sample there are approximately 400,000 distinct CDR3 sequences, with 9.5% to 13% seen only once. The ten largest make up roughly 5.1% of the sample. The sample was PBMCs from the stem cell graft donor, taken from the stem cell graft. The receptor source for this set is a human donor who donated a stem cell graft to a child with acute myeloid leukemia.

The table lists this clonotype with many counts. The rearrangement joins TRBV29-1 to TRBJ2-7; D is unresolved. The CDR3 loop spans 11 amino acids. Per the germline V gene, CDR1 is SQVTM and CDR2 is ANQGSEA. Deletions cut 4 bases from V and 3 bases from J, with 7 bases between. The CDR3 DNA is TGCAGCGTTGGACCTCTCTACGAGCAGTACTTC. It translates to CSVGPLYEQYF.

This clonotype appeared a few times. The genes are TRBV25-1 and TRBJ1-1, with D unresolved. Germline CDR1 MGHDK, CDR2 SYGVNS. Trimming took 1 base from V and 10 from J, leaving 10 bases between them. The CDR3 covers 12 residues. CDR3 nucleotide sequence: TGTGCCAGCAGTGAATGGGATACAAGAGCTTTCTTT. Translated, it gives CASSEWDTRAFF.

The chain has TRBV9 and TRBJ1-3, with D hard to call. CDR3 length: 13 amino acids. Germline CDR1 and CDR2: SGDLS and YYNGEE. V lost 4 bases to trimming and J lost 6 bases, with 11 bases between them. The CDR3 loop is CASSPITENTIYF. The DNA for the CDR3 is TGTGCCAGCAGCCCAATAACAGAAAACACCATATATTTT.

The V gene is TRBV7-6, the J gene TRBJ2-1; the match to TRBD2 covers 8 bases. Losses at the gene ends were 1 base for V and 6 bases for J; bases not matched to a gene: 5. This CDR3 spans 15 amino acids. Germline V gives CDR1 SGHVS, CDR2 FNYEAQ. CDR3 bases: TGTGCCAGCAGCTTAGGGACTAGCTGGAGCAATGAGCAGTTCTTC. This gives the protein CASSLGTSWSNEQFF.

The CDR3 sequence is CASSQEGYYEQYF. The CDR3 DNA follows: TGCGCCAGCAGCCAAGAAGGATACTACGAGCAGTACTTC. The rearrangement joins TRBV4-1 to TRBJ2-7; D is undetermined. The V gene's germline CDR1 is MGHRA and CDR2 YSYEKL. CDR3 length: 13 amino acids. Trimming took 0 bases from V and 3 from J, leaving 6 bases between them.

This rearrangement joins TRBV9 to TRBJ2-2, with TRBD1 matching 8 bases. The length of the CDR3 is 17 residues. Germline CDR1 SGDLS, CDR2 YYNGEE. After removal of 1 base from V and 0 bases from J, the junction contained 5 bases not matched to a gene. CDR3 DNA: TGTGCCAGCAGCGTAACTAGGACAGGGACGAACACCGGGGAGCTGTTTTTT. Its translation: CASSVTRTGTNTGELFF.

This clonotype was detected many times. This chain joins TRBV11-2 and TRBJ2-3; unclear D gene. Per the germline V gene, CDR1 is SGHAT and CDR2 is FQNNGV. The CDR3 runs 13 residues. Deletions cut 0 bases from V and 8 bases from J, with 9 bases between. In DNA, the CDR3 is TGTGCCAGCAGCTTAGAATCTAAGGGTACGCAGTATTTT. The encoded protein is CASSLESKGTQYF.

This clonotype has just a few counts. The chain employs TRBV9 and TRBJ2-3; D is uncertain. There are 12 residues in the CDR3. Germline CDR1 and CDR2: SGDLS and YYNGEE. V was trimmed by 0 bases and J by 6 bases, leaving 5 bases between them. CDR3 amino acids: CASSVGSDTQYF. CDR3 sequence (DNA): TGTGCCAGCAGCGTAGGGTCGGATACGCAGTATTTT.

This clonotype has more than one count but fewer than ten. The chain carries TRBV7-3 and TRBJ2-2, with 12 bases lining up with TRBD2. CDR3 size: 15 residues. In germline, CDR1 is SGHTA, CDR2 FQGTGA. The junction had 2 bases not matched to a gene; V was cut back by 5 bases and J by 4 bases. CDR3 DNA: TGTGCCAGCAGCCGACTAGCGGGGGCCACCGGGGAGCTGTTTTTT. Translation gives CASSRLAGATGELFF.

This clonotype was observed a handful of times. The chain is built from TRBV27 and TRBJ2-7; the match to TRBD1 covers 7 bases. The CDR3 covers 14 residues. After removal of 4 bases from V and 3 bases from J, the junction contained 6 bases not matched to a gene. The germline V gene has CDR1 MNHEY and CDR2 SMNVEV (reference sequence). The CDR3 protein is CASSSRDRFYEQYV. CDR3 nucleotides: TGTGCCAGCAGTTCCCGGGACAGATTCTACGAGCAGTACGTC.

The rearrangement links TRBV20-1 to TRBJ1-5; D is unresolved. Per the germline V gene, CDR1 is DFQATT and CDR2 is SNEGSKA (reference sequence). The CDR3 has 11 residues. V lost 6 bases to trimming and J lost 12 bases, with 15 bases between them. The CDR3 region is CSATLYEFQHF. The CDR3 DNA sequence: TGCAGTGCCACTCTCTATGAATTCCAGCATTTT.

There are a few counts of this clonotype. The CDR3 DNA reads TGCAGCGCCCCTAGCGGGACAGGGGCTGGTGGCTACACCTTC. This gives the protein CSAPSGTGAGGYTF. The chain links TRBV29-1 to TRBJ1-2; 10 bases match TRBD1. The CDR3 is made up of 14 amino acids. CDR1 and CDR2 (germline): SQVTM, ANQGSEA. J gave up 7 bases and V 7 bases, and 12 bases lay outside the gene matches.

This rearrangement joins TRBV4-1 to TRBJ2-3; perhaps D is TRBD1 or TRBD2 (5 bases each). The V gene lost 1 base and the J gene lost 0 bases, with 17 bases spanning the gap. This CDR3 has 18 amino acids. CDR1 is MGHRA, CDR2 YSYEKL, per germline. The CDR3 nucleotides are TGCGCCAGCAGCCAAGTACGCCTGTCGGGACCGAGCACAGATACGCAGTATTTT. It yields the protein CASSQVRLSGPSTDTQYF.

The chain recombines TRBV5-1 with TRBJ1-2; TRBD1 aligns across 7 bases. This CDR3 has 19 residues. Germline V gives CDR1 SGHRS, CDR2 YFSETQ. Trimming at V came to 4 bases and at J to 5 bases, leaving 23 bases not matched to a gene. Here the CDR3 reads CASSRNNGGQSILGYGYTF. For the CDR3, the DNA is TGCGCCAGCAGCCGCAATAACGGGGGACAGTCGATCCTTGGGTATGGCTACACCTTC.

The chain links TRBV11-3 to TRBJ2-1; 9 nucleotides line up with TRBD1. The CDR3 runs to 16 residues. After removal of 5 bases from V and 6 bases from J, the junction contained 11 bases not matched to a gene. Germline V gives CDR1 SGHNT, CDR2 YENEEA. Here the CDR3 reads CASSLRGQGKSNEQFF. CDR3 nucleotide sequence: TGTGCCAGCAGCCTGAGGGGACAGGGCAAGAGCAATGAGCAGTTCTTC.

The chain couples TRBV12-3 or TRBV12-4 to TRBJ1-1, with a tentative D call TRBD1 (5 bases). V lost 7 bases to trimming and J lost 1 base, with 13 bases between them. The CDR3 is 14 amino acids. The chain's CDR3 is CASTPPGGNTEAFF. CDR3 sequence (DNA): TGTGCCAGCACTCCCCCCGGGGGGAACACTGAAGCTTTCTTT.

This clonotype was picked up a small number of times. J is TRBJ2-7 and V is TRBV18, with 8 bases matching TRBD2. CDR1 and CDR2 from the germline V gene are KGHSH and LQKENI. The CDR3 loop spans 14 amino acids. Trimming at V came to 0 bases and at J to 6 bases, leaving 4 bases not matched to a gene. CDR3: CASSPPRGRLEQYF. CDR3 coding DNA: TGTGCCAGCTCACCACCACGCGGGAGGCTCGAGCAGTACTTC. Based on the CDR3 plus reference TRBV18 and TRBJ2-7, the full variable domain is NAGVMQNPRHLVRRRGQEARLRCSPMKGHSHVYWYRQLPEEGLKFMVYLQKENIIDESGMPKERFSAEFPKEGPSILRIQQVVRGDSAAYFCASSPPRGRLEQYFGPGTRLTVT.

With regard to this clonotype: This could be a read error, since a much larger clone is one nucleotide away. The chain recombines TRBV27 with TRBJ2-7; TRBD2 agrees at 10 bases. Germline values: CDR1 MNHEY, CDR2 SMNVEV (reference sequence). V lost 8 bases, J lost 6 bases, and 13 bases stayed unmatched. CDR3 length equals 15 residues. In nucleotides, the CDR3 is TGTGCCAGCGGCGTCCTCCCTAGCGGGAGAAGCGAGCAGTACTTC. Amino acids: CASGVLPSGRSEQYF.